The clone carrying this T cell receptor (beta chain) was recorded at least ten times. Its specificity is unknown. Between the trimmed V and J ends, which lost 2 bases and 5 bases, there was a span of 3 bases. The CDR3 extends over 11 amino acids. CDR1 is SGHTA and CDR2 is FQGNSA in the germline V gene. Combining a sample-barcoded 5' primer with a J-beta primer mix, a second PCR ran for roughly 7 to 12 cycles. One entry per CDR3 protein, called by TCRdb with MiXCR from the 5' RACE reads. This table has around 1.5 million distinct CDR3 sequences, around 35% appearing once. This sample was taken from a study of blood T cells in healthy people across ages. Findings and caveats of the study: Roughly linear declines in TCR beta diversity per million T cells occurred with age. Those diversity estimates obtained from one million T cells were thought to be underestimates. Donors of long life had a larger count of naive CD4+ cells and greater diversity than aged donors.

This sequence joins TRBV7-2 and TRBJ1-1; D remains ambiguous. Sequencing used blood. This sequence originates from a young woman in good health. The CDR3: CASSLQTEAFF. The CDR3 DNA reads as TGTGCCAGCAGCTTACAGACTGAAGCTTTCTTT.